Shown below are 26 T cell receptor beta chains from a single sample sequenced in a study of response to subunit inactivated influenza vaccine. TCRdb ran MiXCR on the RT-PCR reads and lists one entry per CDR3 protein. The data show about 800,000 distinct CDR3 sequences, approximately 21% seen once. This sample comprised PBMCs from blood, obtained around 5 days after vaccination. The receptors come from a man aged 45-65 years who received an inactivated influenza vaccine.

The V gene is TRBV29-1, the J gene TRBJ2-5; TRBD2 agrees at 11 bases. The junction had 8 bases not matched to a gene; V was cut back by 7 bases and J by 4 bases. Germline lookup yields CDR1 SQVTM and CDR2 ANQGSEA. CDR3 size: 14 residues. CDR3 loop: CSAKLAGVGETQYF. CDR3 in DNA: TGCAGCGCTAAACTAGCGGGAGTTGGAGAGACCCAGTACTTC.

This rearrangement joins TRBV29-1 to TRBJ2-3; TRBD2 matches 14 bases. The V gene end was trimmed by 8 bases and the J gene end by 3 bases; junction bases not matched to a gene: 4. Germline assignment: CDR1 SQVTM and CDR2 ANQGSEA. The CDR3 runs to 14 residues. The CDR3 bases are TGCAGCACCGGACTAGCGGGAGGAACAGATACGCAGTATTTT. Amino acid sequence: CSTGLAGGTDTQYF.

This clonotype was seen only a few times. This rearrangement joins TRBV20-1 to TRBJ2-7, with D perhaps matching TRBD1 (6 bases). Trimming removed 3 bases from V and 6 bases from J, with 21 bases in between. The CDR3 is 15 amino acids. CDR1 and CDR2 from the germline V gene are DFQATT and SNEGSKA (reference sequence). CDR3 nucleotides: TGCAGTGCTAGGAGCAGGGGTGGGTCTTCCGGCGAGCAGTACTTC. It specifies CSARSRGGSSGEQYF.

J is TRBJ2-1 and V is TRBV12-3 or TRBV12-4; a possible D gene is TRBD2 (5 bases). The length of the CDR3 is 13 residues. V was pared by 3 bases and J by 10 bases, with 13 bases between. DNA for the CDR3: TGTGCCAGCAGTTTGGGCGGACGGGGAGAGCAGTTCTTC. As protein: CASSLGGRGEQFF.

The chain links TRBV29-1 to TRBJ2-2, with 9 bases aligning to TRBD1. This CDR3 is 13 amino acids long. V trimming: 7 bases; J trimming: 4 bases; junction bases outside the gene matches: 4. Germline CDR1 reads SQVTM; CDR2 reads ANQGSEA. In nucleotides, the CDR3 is TGCAGCGGCAGGACAGGGGTCACCGGGGAGCTGTTTTTT. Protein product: CSGRTGVTGELFF.

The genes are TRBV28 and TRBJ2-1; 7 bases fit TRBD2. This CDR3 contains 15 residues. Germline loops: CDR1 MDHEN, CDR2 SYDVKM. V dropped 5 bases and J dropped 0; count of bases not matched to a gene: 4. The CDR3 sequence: CASSTTSISYNEQFF. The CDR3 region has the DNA TGTGCCAGCAGTACGACTAGCATCTCCTACAATGAGCAGTTCTTC.

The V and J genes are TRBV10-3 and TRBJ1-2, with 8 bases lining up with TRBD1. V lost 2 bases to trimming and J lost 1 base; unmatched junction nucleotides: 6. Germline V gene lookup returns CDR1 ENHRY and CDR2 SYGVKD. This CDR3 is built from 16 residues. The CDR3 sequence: CAISEGRTGRNYGYTF. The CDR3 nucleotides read TGTGCCATCAGTGAGGGGAGGACAGGGCGTAACTATGGCTACACCTTC.

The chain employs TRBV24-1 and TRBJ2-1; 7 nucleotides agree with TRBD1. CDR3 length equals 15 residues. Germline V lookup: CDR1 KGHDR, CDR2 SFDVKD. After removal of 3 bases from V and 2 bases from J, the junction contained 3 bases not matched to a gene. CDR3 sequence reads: CATSDPGQPYNEQFF. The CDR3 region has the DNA TGTGCCACCAGTGATCCGGGACAGCCCTACAATGAGCAGTTCTTC.

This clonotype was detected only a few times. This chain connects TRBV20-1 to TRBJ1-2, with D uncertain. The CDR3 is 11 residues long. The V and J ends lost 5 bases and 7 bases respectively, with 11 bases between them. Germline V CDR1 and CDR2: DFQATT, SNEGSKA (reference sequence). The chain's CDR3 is CSAVHPSGYTF. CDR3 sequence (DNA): TGCAGTGCTGTGCATCCGAGTGGCTACACCTTC.

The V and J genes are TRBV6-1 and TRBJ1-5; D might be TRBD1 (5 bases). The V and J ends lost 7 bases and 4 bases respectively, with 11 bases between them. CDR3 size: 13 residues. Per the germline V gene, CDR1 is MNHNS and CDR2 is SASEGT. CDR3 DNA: TGTGCCAGCACCACGGACAAAAATCAGCCCCAGCATTTT. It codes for CASTTDKNQPQHF.

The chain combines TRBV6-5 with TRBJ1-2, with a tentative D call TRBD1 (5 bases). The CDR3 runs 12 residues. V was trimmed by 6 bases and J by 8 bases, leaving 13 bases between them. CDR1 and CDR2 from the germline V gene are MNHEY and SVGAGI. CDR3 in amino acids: CASRNQGRGYTF. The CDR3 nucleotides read TGTGCCAGCAGAAATCAGGGTCGGGGCTACACCTTC.

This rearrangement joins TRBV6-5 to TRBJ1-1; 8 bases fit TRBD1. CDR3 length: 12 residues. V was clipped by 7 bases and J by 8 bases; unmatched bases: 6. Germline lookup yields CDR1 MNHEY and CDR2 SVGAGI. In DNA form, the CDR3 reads TGTGCCAGCAAAACCAGGGGGCGCGAAGCTTTCTTT. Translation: CASKTRGREAFF.

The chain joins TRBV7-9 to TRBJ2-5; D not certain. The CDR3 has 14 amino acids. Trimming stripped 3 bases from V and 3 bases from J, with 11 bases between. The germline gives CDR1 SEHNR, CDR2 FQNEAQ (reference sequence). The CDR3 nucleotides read TGTGCCAGCAGCTTTAGAGCCCTAAAAGAGACCCAGTACTTC. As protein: CASSFRALKETQYF.

CDR3 loop: CASSENWGAFF. Here the CDR3 DNA reads TGTGCCAGCAGTGAAAACTGGGGGGCTTTCTTT. V and J are TRBV6-1 and TRBJ1-1; D is perhaps TRBD1 (5 bases). The CDR3 covers 11 residues. Germline loops: CDR1 MNHNS, CDR2 SASEGT. Trimming took off 2 bases at V and 11 bases at J, with 9 bases between the two ends.

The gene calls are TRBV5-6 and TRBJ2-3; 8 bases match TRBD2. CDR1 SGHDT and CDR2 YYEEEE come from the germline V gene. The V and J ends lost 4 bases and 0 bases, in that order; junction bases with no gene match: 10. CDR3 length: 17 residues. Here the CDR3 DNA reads TGTGCCAGCAGCAAAGGAACTAGCGGTCTTAGCACAGATACGCAGTATTTT. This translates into CASSKGTSGLSTDTQYF.

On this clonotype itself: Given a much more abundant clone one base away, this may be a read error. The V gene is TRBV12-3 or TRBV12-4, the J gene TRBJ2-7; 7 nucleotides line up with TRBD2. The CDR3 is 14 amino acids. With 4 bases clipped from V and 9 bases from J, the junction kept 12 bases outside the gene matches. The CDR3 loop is CASSSGTTPTGQYF. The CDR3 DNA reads TGTGCCAGCAGTTCTGGGACTACTCCCACCGGGCAGTACTTC.

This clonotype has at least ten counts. CDR3 in amino acids: CATRLDRVNTEAFF. In nucleotides, the CDR3 is TGTGCCACACGCTTAGACCGAGTGAACACTGAAGCTTTCTTT. This chain joins TRBV5-5 and TRBJ1-1; the D is unclear. The CDR3 spans 14 residues. V gave up 9 bases and J gave up 0 bases, with 15 bases separating them. Per the germline V gene, CDR1 is SGHKS and CDR2 is YYEKEE (reference sequence).

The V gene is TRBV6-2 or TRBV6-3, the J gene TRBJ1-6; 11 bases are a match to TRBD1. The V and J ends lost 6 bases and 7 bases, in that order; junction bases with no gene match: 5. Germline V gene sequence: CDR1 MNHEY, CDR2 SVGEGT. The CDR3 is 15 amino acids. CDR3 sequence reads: CASSSWDRGNSPLHF. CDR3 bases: TGTGCCAGCAGCAGCTGGGACAGGGGGAATTCACCCCTCCACTTT.

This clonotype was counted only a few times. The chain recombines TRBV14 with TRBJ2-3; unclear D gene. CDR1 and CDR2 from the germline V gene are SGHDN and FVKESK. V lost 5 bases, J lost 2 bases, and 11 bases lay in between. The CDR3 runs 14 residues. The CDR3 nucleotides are TGTGCCAGCAGCGGACGATTCATCACAGATACGCAGTATTTT. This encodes CASSGRFITDTQYF.

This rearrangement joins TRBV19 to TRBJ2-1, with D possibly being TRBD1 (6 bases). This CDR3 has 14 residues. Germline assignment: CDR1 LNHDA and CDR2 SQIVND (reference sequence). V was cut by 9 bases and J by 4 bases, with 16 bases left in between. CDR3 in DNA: TGTGCCAGCAGAACAGGGTCCGAGTACAATGAGCAGTTCTTC. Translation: CASRTGSEYNEQFF.

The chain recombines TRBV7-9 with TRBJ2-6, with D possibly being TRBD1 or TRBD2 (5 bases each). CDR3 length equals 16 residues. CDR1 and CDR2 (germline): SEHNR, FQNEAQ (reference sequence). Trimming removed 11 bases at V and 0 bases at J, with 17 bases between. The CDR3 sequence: CAGGGTDFSGANVLTF. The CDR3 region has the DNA TGTGCCGGAGGTGGGACGGATTTCTCTGGGGCCAACGTCCTGACTTTC.

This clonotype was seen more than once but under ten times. The CDR3 DNA sequence: TGTGCCAGCAGTTTAGACAGCATTCAGTACTTC. Amino acids: CASSLDSIQYF. This chain links TRBV12-3 or TRBV12-4 with TRBJ2-7; D remains unclear. The last part of the DNA fits TRBJ2-4 better; the J call may be wrong. The CDR3 consists of 11 residues.

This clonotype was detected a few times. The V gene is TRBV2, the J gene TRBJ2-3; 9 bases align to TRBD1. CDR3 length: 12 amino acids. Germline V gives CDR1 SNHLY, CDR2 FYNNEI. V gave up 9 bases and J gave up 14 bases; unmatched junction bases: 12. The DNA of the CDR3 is TGTGCCAGAAGCTCCGGGACAGGGACTCCGTATTTT. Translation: CARSSGTGTPYF. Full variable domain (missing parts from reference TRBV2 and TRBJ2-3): EPEVTQTPSHQVTQMGQEVILRCVPISNHLYFYWYRQILGQKVEFLVSFYNNEISEKSEIFDDQFSVERPDGSNFTLKIRSTKLEDSAMYFCARSSGTGTPYFGPGTRLTVL.

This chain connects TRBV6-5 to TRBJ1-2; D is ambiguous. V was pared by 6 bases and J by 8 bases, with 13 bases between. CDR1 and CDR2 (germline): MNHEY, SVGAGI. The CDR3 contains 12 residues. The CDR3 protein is CASRGPTRGYTF. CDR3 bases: TGTGCCAGCAGAGGACCAACCCGAGGCTACACCTTC.

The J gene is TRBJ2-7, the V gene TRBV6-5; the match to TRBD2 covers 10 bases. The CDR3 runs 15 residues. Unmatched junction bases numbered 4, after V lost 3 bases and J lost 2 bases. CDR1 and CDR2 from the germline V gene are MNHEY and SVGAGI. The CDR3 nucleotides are TGTGCCAGCAGTTATTATACTAGCGGGGCCTACGAGCAGTACTTC. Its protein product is CASSYYTSGAYEQYF.

The CDR3, as DNA: TGTGCCACCAGTGACGCGGGACAGTACGAGCAGTACTTC. The encoded protein is CATSDAGQYEQYF. The V gene is TRBV24-1, the J gene TRBJ2-7; a weak D match, TRBD1 (7 bases). V was cut by 4 bases and J by 4 bases, with 10 bases left in between. This CDR3 contains 13 residues. Germline assignment: CDR1 KGHDR and CDR2 SFDVKD.